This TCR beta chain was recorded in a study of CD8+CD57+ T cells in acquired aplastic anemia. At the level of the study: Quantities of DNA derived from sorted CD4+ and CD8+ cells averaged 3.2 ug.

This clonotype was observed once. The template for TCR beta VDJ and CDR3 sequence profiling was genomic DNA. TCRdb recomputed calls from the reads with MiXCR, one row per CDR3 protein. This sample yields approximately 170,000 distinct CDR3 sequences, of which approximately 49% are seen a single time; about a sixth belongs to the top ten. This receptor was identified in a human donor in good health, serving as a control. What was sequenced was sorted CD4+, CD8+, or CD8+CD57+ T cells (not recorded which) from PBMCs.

The CDR3 loop is CATSSAGATEAFF. The CDR3 bases are TGTGCCACCAGCAGTGCAGGGGCGACCGAAGCTTTCTTT. The chain recombines TRBV15 with TRBJ1-1; weak D call: TRBD1 (6 bases). The CDR3 loop spans 13 amino acids. V was clipped by 3 bases and J by 8 bases, with 13 bases between them. Germline V CDR1 and CDR2: LNHNV, YYDKDF (reference sequence).